This TCR beta chain was profiled in a study of T cell repertoires in cytomegalovirus infection. The CDR3 has 15 amino acids. V lost 5 bases and J lost 5; bases outside the gene matches: 6. Per germline, CDR1 ENHRY and CDR2 SYGVKD. TCRdb passed the reads through MiXCR, listing each CDR3 protein once. The repertoire has roughly 700,000 distinct CDR3 sequences, roughly a third of them found once; the top ten carry around a sixth. Concerning this clonotype: Antigen: not known.

The receptor was derived from a human donor in good health (CMV status not recorded). Some clones in this sample may be carry-over from other donors' samples. Here the sequenced sample was cultured PBMCs, taken from culture after CMV antigen stimulation. The chain is built from TRBV10-3 and TRBJ2-1; 10 nucleotides align to TRBD2. CDR3 loop: CAISSSSGGDNEQFF. The CDR3 DNA sequence: TGTGCCATCAGTAGTTCTAGCGGGGGAGACAATGAGCAGTTCTTC.